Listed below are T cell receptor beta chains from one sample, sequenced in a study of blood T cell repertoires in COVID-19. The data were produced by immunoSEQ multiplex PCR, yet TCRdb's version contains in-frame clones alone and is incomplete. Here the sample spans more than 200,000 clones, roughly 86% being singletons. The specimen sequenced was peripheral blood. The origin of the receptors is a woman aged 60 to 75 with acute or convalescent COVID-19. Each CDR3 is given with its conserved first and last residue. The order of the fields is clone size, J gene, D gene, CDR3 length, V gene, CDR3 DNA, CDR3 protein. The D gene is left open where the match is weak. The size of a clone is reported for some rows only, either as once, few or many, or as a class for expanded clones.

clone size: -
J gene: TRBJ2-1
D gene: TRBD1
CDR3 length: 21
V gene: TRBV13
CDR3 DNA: TGTGCCAGCAGCCTAGGGGACAGGGGGGTCGGCGGGAGGGTTTTGTACAATGAGCAGTTCTTC
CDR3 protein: CASSLGDRGVGGRVLYNEQFF

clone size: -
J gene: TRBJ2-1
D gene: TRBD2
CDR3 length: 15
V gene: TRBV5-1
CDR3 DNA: TGCGCCAGCAGCCGAACCCTAGGGACTAGCAGTGAGCAGTTCTTC
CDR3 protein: CASSRTLGTSSEQFF

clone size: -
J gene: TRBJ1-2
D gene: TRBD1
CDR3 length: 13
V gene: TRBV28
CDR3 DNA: TGTGCCAGCAGTCTAAACAGGGGACGTGGCTACACCTTC
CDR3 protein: CASSLNRGRGYTF

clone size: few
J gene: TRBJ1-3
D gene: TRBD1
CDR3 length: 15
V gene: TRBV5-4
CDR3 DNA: TGTGCCAGCAGCCCCTACAGGGGAACTGGAAACACCATATATTTT
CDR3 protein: CASSPYRGTGNTIYF

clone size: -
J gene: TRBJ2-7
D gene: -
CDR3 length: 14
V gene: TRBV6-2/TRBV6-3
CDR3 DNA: TGTGCCAGCAGTTACAATGAGGAGGACTACGAGCAGTACTTC
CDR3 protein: CASSYNEEDYEQYF

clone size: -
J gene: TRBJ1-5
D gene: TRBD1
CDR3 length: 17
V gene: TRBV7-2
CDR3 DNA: TGTGCCAGCAGCCTACGCCTTCTAGACAGGGCCAATCAGCCCCAGCATTTT
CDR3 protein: CASSLRLLDRANQPQHF

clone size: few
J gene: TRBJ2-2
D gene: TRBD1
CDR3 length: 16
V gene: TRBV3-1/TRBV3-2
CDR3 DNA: TGTGCCAGCAGCCCCTGGGACAGCTTGAACACCGGGGAGCTGTTTTTT
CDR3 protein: CASSPWDSLNTGELFF

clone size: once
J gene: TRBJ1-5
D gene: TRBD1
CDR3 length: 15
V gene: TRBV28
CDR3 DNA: TGTGCCAGCAGGGGACGGGACAGGGTTAATCAGCCCCAGCATTTT
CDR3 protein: CASRGRDRVNQPQHF

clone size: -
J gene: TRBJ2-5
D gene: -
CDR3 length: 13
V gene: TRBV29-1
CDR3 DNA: TGCAGCGTTGAAGGGCAGGCTCAAGAGACCCAGTACTTC
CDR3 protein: CSVEGQAQETQYF

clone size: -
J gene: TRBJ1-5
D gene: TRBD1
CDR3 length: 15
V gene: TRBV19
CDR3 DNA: TGTGCCAGTAGTCGTTCCGGACAGGGTGTTCAGCCCCAGCATTTT
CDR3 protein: CASSRSGQGVQPQHF

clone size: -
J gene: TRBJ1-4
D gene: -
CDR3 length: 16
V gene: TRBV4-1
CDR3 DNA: TGCGCCAGCAGCCGAGAGCCCACAGGGTTGGATGAAAAACTGTTTTTT
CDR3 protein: CASSREPTGLDEKLFF

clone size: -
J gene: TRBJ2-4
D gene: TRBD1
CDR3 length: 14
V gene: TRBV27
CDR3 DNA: TGTGCCAGCAGCCTGACAGGGTCCAAAAACATTCAGTACTTC
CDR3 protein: CASSLTGSKNIQYF

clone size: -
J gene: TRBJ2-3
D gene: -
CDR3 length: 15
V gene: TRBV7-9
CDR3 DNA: TGTGCCAGCAGCTTAGGTAACAGTGGCACAGATACGCAGTATTTT
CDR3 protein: CASSLGNSGTDTQYF

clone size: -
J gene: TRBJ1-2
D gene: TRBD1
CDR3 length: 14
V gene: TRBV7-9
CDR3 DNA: TGTGCCAGCAGCTTAGAGGGGGCGAGGTATGGCTACACCTTC
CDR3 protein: CASSLEGARYGYTF

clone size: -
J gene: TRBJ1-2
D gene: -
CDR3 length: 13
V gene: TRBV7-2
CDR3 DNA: TGTGCCAGCAGCTTAGGGGGGCGGTCCGGCTACACCTTC
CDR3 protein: CASSLGGRSGYTF

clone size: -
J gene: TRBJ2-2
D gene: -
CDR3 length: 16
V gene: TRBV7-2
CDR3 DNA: TGTGCCAGCAGCCCAAGGGGGGACAGCCGGACCGGGGAGCTGTTTTTT
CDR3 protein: CASSPRGDSRTGELFF

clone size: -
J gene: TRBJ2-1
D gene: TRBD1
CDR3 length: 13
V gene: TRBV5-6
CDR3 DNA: TGTGCCAGCAGCTGGGACAGGGGGCATGAGCAGTTCTTC
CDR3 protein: CASSWDRGHEQFF

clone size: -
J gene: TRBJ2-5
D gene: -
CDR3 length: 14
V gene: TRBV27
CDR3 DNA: TGTGCCAGCAGTTATCGGACAGAGGCGAAGACCCAGTACTTC
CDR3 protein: CASSYRTEAKTQYF

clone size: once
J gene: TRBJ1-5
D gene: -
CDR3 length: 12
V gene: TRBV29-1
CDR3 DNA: TGCAGCGTTGGTCAGAGCAATCAGCCCCAGCATTTT
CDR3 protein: CSVGQSNQPQHF

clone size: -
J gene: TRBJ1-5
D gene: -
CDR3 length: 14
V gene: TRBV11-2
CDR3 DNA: TGTGCCAGCAGTAAACAGGGAGGCAATCAGCCCCAGCATTTT
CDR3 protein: CASSKQGGNQPQHF

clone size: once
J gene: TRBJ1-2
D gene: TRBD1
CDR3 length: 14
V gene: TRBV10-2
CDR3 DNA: TGCGCCAGCACTCCGACAGGGGCTTCGTATGGCTACACCTTC
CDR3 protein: CASTPTGASYGYTF

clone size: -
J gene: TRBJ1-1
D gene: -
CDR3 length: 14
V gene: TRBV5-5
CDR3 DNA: TGTGCCAGCAGCTTGGTAGGGGCAAACACTGAAGCTTTCTTT
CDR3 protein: CASSLVGANTEAFF

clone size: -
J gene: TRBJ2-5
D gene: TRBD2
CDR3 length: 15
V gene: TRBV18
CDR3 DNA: TGTGCCAGCTCGGCTAGCGGGGGGCCTCAAGAGACCCAGTACTTC
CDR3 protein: CASSASGGPQETQYF

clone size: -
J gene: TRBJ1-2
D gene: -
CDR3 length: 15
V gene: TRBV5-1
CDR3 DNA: TGCGCCAGCAGCACCCTGGACAGAGAAAACTATGGCTACACCTTC
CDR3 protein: CASSTLDRENYGYTF

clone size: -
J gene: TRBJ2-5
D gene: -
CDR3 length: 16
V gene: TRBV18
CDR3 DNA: TGTGCCAGCTCACCCCCGGGACTCCCGTACCAAGAGACCCAGTACTTC
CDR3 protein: CASSPPGLPYQETQYF

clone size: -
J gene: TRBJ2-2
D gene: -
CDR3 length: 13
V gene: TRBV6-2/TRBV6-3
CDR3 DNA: TGTGCCAGCAACCCCTCTGAGAACCGGGAGCTGTTTTTT
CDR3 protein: CASNPSENRELFF

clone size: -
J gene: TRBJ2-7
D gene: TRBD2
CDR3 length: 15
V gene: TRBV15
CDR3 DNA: TGTGCCACCAGCAGCACTAGCGGGGCTTCCTACGAGCAGTACTTC
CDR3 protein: CATSSTSGASYEQYF

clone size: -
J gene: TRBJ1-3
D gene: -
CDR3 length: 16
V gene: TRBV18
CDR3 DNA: TGTGCCAGCTCACCACCCAGGGGAATCTCTGGAAACACCATATATTTT
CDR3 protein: CASSPPRGISGNTIYF

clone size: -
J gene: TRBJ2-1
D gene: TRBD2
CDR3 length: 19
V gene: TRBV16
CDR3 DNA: TGTGCCAGCAGCCTCCTCCCCATCGGTAGCGGGAGGCCCTACAATGAGCAGTTCTTC
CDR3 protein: CASSLLPIGSGRPYNEQFF

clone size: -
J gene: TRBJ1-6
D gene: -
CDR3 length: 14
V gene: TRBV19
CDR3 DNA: TGTGCCAGTAGTGTAACTACGCGGGATTCACCCCTCCACTTT
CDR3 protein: CASSVTTRDSPLHF

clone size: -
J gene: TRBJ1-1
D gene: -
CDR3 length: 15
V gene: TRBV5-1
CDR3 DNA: TGCGCCAGCAGCTTGGGCAGGCCTTTGAACACTGAAGCTTTCTTT
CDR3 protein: CASSLGRPLNTEAFF

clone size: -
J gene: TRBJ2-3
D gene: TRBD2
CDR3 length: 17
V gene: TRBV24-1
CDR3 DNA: TGTGCCACCAGTGATTCTCCAGCGGGAGGGGACACAGATACGCAGTATTTT
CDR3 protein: CATSDSPAGGDTDTQYF

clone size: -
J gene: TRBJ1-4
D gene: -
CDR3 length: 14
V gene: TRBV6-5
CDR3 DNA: TGTGCCAGCAGTTACCGGCAGGTGGATGAAAAACTGTTTTTT
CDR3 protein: CASSYRQVDEKLFF

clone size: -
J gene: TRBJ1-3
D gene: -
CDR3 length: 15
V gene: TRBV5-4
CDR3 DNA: TGTGCCAGCAGCTTGGATGCTAGCTCTGGAAACACCATATATTTT
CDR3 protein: CASSLDASSGNTIYF

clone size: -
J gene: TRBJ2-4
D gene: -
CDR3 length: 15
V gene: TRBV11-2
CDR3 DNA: TGTGCCAGCAGCTCGGCAGCAGGGACCAAAAACATTCAGTACTTC
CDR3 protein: CASSSAAGTKNIQYF

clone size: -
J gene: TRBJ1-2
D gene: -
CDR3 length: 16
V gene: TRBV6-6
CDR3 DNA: TGTGCCAGCAGTCCAGGGGCGAATCGACCGATCTATGGCTACACCTTC
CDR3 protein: CASSPGANRPIYGYTF

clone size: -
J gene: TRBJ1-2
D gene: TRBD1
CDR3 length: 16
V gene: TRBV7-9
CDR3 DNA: TGTGCCAGCAGCTTAGCTACGGGACAGGGGGCCTATGGCTACACCTTC
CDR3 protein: CASSLATGQGAYGYTF

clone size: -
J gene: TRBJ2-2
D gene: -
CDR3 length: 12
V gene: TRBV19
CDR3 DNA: TGTGCCACCACACGGGACACCGGGGAGCTGTTTTTT
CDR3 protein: CATTRDTGELFF

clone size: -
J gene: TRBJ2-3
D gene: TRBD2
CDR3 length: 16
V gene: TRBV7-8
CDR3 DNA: TGTGCCAGCAGCCGGTCTAGCGGGAGGTCGACAGATACGCAGTATTTT
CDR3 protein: CASSRSSGRSTDTQYF

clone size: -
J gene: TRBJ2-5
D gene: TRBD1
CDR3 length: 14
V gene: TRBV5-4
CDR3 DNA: TGTGCCAGCAGCTTGGCAGGGGGCTTGGAGACCCAGTACTTC
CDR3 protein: CASSLAGGLETQYF

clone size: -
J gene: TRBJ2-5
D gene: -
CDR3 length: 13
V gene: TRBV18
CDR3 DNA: TGTGCCAGCTCACCAAACCGCGGTGAGACCCAGTACTTC
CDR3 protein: CASSPNRGETQYF

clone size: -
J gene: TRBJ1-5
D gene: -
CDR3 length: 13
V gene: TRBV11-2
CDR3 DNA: TGTGCCAGCAGCTCAGGGGTGCGGCAGCCCCAGCATTTT
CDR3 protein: CASSSGVRQPQHF